Here is one T cell receptor beta chain with its context. PCR was performed using 60 Vbeta and 13 Jbeta primers. Assay: immunoSEQ multiplex PCR; the TCRdb copy retains only in-frame clones and omits some. The sample data list just over 80,000 clones. Between the trimmed V and J ends, which lost 0 bases and 5 bases, there was a span of 10 bases. Germline CDR1 reads GTSNPN; CDR2 reads SVGIG (reference sequence). The CDR3 spans 13 residues. This sample was taken from a study of cytomegalovirus exposure and HLA in healthy donors. J is TRBJ2-5 and V is TRBV30; maybe TRBD1 (6 bases). This TCR was sampled from a woman in her 30s in good health and CMV-seronegative. The specimen sequenced was PBMCs. This CDR3 reads CAWSVQGVETQYF. DNA for the CDR3: TGTGCCTGGAGTGTACAGGGCGTCGAGACCCAGTACTTC.